This T cell receptor beta chain was recorded in a study of blood T cell repertoires in COVID-19. Study as a whole: Material from acute and convalescent COVID-19 was sourced from the United States, Italy and Spain. T cells, B-cell-depleted T cells, or PBMCs supplied cDNA or gDNA.

Authors' processing steps: How many nucleated cells were present was estimated from reference gene primer amplification. Assay used: immunoSEQ multiplex PCR; TCRdb lists only in-frame clones, some missing. The V and J calls and the clone size are those of that table, but D and trimming were determined from the DNA. The sample records 60,000 to 85,000 clones, 80% to 90% being singletons. Germline CDR1 and CDR2: SGHTA and FQGNSA. This CDR3 comprises 16 residues. Losses at the gene ends were 4 bases for V and 5 bases for J; bases not matched to a gene: 9. The sequence was collected from a woman over 75 with active or convalescent COVID-19. This chain connects TRBV7-2 to TRBJ1-4, with 8 bases aligning to TRBD1. The specimen was peripheral blood. This chain's CDR3 is CASSSRGQDANEKLFF. CDR3 DNA: TGTGCCAGCAGCTCACGGGGACAGGACGCGAATGAAAAACTGTTTTTT. Full variable domain (missing parts from reference TRBV7-2 and TRBJ1-4): GAGVSQSPSNKVTEKGKDVELRCDPISGHTALYWYRQSLGQGLEFLIYFQGNSAPDKSGLPSDRFSAERTGGSVSTLTIQRTQQEDSAVYLCASSSRGQDANEKLFFGSGTQLSVL.